One sample yielded the 9 T cell receptor beta chains listed below, sequenced in a study of immune evolution from preneoplasia to lung adenocarcinoma (dated by TCRdb to the early 2020s). The library was generated by the immunoSEQ multiplex PCR assay. TCRdb re-hosts the immuneACCESS table, in-frame sequences only. Its copies lack some clones; in the studies checked, an unresolved V gene accounts for under half of them, and the cause for the rest is not known. This sample lists 9,000 to 10,000 clones; more than 75% were detected once. In total, the top ten clones hold about 2.8% of the sample. Material for sequencing was FFPE invasive lung adenocarcinoma tissue. The label giving this sample's cell subset or site can be read as: frankly invasive lung adenocarcinoma (ADC). These receptors all stem from a person between 65 and 79 years old with invasive lung adenocarcinoma. Some clones in this sample may be carry-over from other donors' samples.

The chain couples TRBV27 to TRBJ2-5; D is possibly TRBD1 (5 bases). V shed 0 bases and J shed 0 bases, with 8 bases lying between them. Germline loops: CDR1 MNHEY, CDR2 SMNVEV (reference sequence). The length of the CDR3 is 15 residues. CDR3 nucleotide sequence: TGTGCCAGCAGTTTATCGCGACAGTACCAAGAGACCCAGTACTTC. It is translated as CASSLSRQYQETQYF.

This sequence joins TRBV5-8 and TRBJ2-7, with TRBD1 matching over 7 bases. Germline assignment: CDR1 SGHTS and CDR2 YDEGEE. Losses at the gene ends were 2 bases for V and 1 base for J; bases not matched to a gene: 3. The length of the CDR3 is 14 residues. The CDR3 here is CASSLWTGSYEQYF. The CDR3 region has the DNA TGTGCCAGCAGCTTATGGACAGGATCCTACGAGCAGTACTTC. Supplemented by reference TRBV5-8 and TRBJ2-7, the full variable domain reads EAGVTQSPTHLIKTRGQQATLRCSPISGHTSVYWYQQALGLGLQFLLWYDEGEERNRGNFPPRFSGRQFPNYSSELNVNALELEDSALYLCASSLWTGSYEQYFGPGTRLTVT.

Turning to this clone: A read error may account for a junction end that differs from germline. The chain recombines TRBV9 with TRBJ1-5; 9 bases fit TRBD1. Germline lookup yields CDR1 SGDLS and CDR2 YYNGEE. The CDR3 sequence is 15 residues long. CDR3 in amino acids: CVSSVGQGPNQPQHF. CDR3 bases: TGTGTCAGCAGCGTAGGACAGGGGCCTAATCAGCCCCAGCATTTT.

V and J are TRBV4-2 and TRBJ2-1; D unresolved. The CDR3 totals 13 residues. V lost 4 bases and J lost 7, with 11 bases in between. Looked up from germline, CDR1 is LGHNA and CDR2 is YNFKEQ. Here the CDR3 DNA reads TGTGCCAGCAGCCTGGTTCTGGGAAATGAGCAGTTCTTC. It is translated as CASSLVLGNEQFF.

This chain joins TRBV29-1 and TRBJ1-1; D gene uncertain. The CDR3 covers 12 residues. The ends were cut back, 4 bases at V and 1 base at J, with 7 bases in the middle. Per germline, CDR1 SQVTM and CDR2 ANQGSEA. DNA of the CDR3: TGCAGCGTTGCGCGGGCGAACACTGAAGCTTTCTTT. It codes for CSVARANTEAFF.

The rearrangement joins TRBV11-2 to TRBJ1-3; no clear D. The germline CDR1 and CDR2 sequences are SGHAT and FQNNGV. V lost 2 bases and J lost 0, with 8 bases in between. CDR3 length: 15 residues. The CDR3 protein is CASSLNSYSGNTIYF. The CDR3 coding sequence is TGTGCCAGCAGCTTAAACTCTTACTCTGGAAACACCATATATTTT.

The chain uses TRBV28 and TRBJ1-5; D not resolved. V lost 6 bases and J 5 bases, leaving 8 bases between the germline ends. The CDR3 has 12 residues. From germline, CDR1 is MDHEN and CDR2 SYDVKM. The CDR3 region has the DNA TGTGCCAGCAGGGGAGAGGATCAGCCCCAGCATTTT. Translated: CASRGEDQPQHF.

Notes on this clone: Germline is not matched at one junction end, which may reflect a read error. The V gene is TRBV10-1, the J gene TRBJ2-7; D call uncertain. The germline V gene encodes CDR1 WNHNN and CDR2 SYGVQD (reference sequence). The CDR3 totals 14 residues. This CDR3 is CASSEVASSYEQYF. The CDR3 coding sequence is TGCGCCAGCAGTGAGGTAGCATCTTCCTACGAGCAGTACTTT.

This clone is judged medium-sized. The chain is built from TRBV6-5 and TRBJ2-7, with 7 positions matching TRBD2. Germline values: CDR1 MNHEY, CDR2 SVGAGI. The J segment lost 5 bases and the V segment lost 6 bases, leaving 10 bases of the junction unmatched. The length of the CDR3 is 14 residues. CDR3 DNA sequence: TGTGCCAGCAGCCAATCGGAGGGAGGGCACGAGCAGTACTTC. Translating gives CASSQSEGGHEQYF.